This TCR beta chain was identified during a study of blood T cell repertoires in COVID-19. Across the study: Samples came from the United States, Italy and Spain, spanning acute and convalescent COVID-19. From T cells, B-cell-depleted T cells, or PBMCs came the material, which was cDNA or gDNA.

Original methodology: The assay estimated nucleated cells by amplifying reference gene primers. The protocol was immunoSEQ multiplex PCR, while the TCRdb copy is restricted to in-frame clones and leaves out a portion. The DNA was the basis for D and trimming; V, J and clone size are from that table. Seen here are 200,000 to 250,000 clones, around nine tenths observed once, and the top ten hold less than 3.5%. The TCR was taken from an older woman with acute or convalescent COVID-19. Material: peripheral blood.

CDR3 DNA sequence: TGTGCCAGCAGCCCAGCCCGGACAGGGAAAGCTTTCTTT. This translates into CASSPARTGKAFF. The V and J genes are TRBV6-5 and TRBJ1-1, with 8 nucleotides matching TRBD1. The CDR3 sequence is 13 residues long. From germline, CDR1 is MNHEY and CDR2 SVGAGI. V lost 6 bases, J lost 9 bases, and 9 bases stayed unmatched.